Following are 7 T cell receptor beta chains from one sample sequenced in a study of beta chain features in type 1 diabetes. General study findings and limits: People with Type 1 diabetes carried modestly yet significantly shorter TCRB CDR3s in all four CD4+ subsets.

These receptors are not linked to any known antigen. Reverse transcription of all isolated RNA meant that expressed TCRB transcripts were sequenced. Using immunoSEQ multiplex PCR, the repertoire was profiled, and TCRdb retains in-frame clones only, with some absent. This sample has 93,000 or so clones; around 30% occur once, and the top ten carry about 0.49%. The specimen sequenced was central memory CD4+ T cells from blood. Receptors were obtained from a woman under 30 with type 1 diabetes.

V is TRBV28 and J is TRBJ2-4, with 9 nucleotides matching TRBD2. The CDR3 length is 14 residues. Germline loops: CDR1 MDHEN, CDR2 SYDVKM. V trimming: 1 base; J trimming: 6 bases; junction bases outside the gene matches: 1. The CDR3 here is CASSLSTSGNIQYF. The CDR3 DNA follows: TGTGCCAGCAGTTTATCGACTAGCGGAAACATTCAGTACTTC.

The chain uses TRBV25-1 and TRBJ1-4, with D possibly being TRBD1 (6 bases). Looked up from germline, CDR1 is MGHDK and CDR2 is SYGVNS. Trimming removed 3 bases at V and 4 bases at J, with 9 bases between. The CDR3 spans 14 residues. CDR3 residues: CASSDDRHNEKLFF. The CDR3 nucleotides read TGTGCCAGCAGTGACGACAGGCATAATGAAAAACTGTTTTTT. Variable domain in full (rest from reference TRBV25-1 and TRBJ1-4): EADIYQTPRYLVIGTGKKITLECSQTMGHDKMYWYQQDPGMELHLIHYSYGVNSTEKGDLSSESTVSRIRTEHFPLTLESARPSHTSQYLCASSDDRHNEKLFFGSGTQLSVL.

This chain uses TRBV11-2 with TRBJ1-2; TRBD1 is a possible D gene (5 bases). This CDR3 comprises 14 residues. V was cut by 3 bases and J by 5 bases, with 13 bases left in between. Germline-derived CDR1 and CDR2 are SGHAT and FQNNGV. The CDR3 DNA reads TGTGCCAGCAGCTTTATGGGGCCAGGGTATGGCTACACCTTC. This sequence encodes CASSFMGPGYGYTF.

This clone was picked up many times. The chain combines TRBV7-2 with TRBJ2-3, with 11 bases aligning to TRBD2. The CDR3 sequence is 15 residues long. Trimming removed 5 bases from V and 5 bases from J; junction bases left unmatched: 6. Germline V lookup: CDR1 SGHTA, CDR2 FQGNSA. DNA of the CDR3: TGTGCCAGCAGCCCGGGACTAGCGGACTTAGATACGCAGTATTTT. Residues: CASSPGLADLDTQYF.

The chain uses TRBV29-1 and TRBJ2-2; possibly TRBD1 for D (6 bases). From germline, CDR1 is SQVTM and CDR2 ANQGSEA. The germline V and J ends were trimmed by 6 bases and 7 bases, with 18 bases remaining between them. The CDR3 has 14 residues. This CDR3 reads CSVRLDRWGGELFF. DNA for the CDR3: TGCAGCGTCCGCCTAGACAGGTGGGGCGGGGAGCTGTTTTTT.

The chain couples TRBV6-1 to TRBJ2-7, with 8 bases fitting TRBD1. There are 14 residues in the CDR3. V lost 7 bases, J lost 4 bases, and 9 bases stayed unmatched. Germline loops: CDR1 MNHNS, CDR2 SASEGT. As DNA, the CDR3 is TGTGCCAGCACTTCCGGGACAGGAGGGTACGAGCAGTACTTC. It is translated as CASTSGTGGYEQYF.

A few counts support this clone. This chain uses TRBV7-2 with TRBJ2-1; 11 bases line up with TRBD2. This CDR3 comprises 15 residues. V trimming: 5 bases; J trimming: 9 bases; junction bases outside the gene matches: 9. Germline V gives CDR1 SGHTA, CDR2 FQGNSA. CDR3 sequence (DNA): TGTGCCAGCAGCCCTACTAGCGGGAGTCATGGTGAGCAGTTCTTC. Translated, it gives CASSPTSGSHGEQFF.